The rows below give T cell receptor beta chains drawn from one sample of a study of T cell changes during pregnancy in multiple sclerosis. Only in-frame clones appear in the TCRdb table, and some are missing; sequencing was by immunoSEQ multiplex PCR. The table shows about 59,000 clones, with over 90% occurring only once. This material consisted of CD8+ T cells from peripheral blood mononuclear cells, taken in the third trimester of pregnancy. Receptors originate from a female donor with multiple sclerosis, enrolled in a pregnancy study. Each CDR3 is given with its conserved first and last residue. D genes are given only for firm matches. Expanded clones get a size class; other rows say once, few or many, or leave the size out.

size	D	J	V	CDR3	DNA
-	TRBD1	TRBJ2-3	TRBV19	CASSIRDRGGDTQYF	TGTGCCAGTAGTATCCGGGACAGGGGAGGTGATACGCAGTATTTT
-	-	TRBJ2-3	TRBV4-1	CASSQGRESTDTQYF	TGCGCCAGCAGCCAGGGACGGGAGAGCACAGATACGCAGTATTTT
few	-	TRBJ1-5	TRBV11-2	CASSLGADQPQHF	TGTGCCAGCAGCTTAGGAGCTGATCAGCCCCAGCATTTT
-	-	TRBJ2-2	TRBV5-5	CASSLWQEPNGELFF	TGTGCCAGCAGCTTGTGGCAGGAACCTAACGGGGAGCTGTTTTTT
few	-	TRBJ1-5	TRBV29-1	CSVSAQSNQPQHF	TGCAGCGTTAGTGCCCAGAGCAATCAGCCCCAGCATTTT
-	-	TRBJ1-2	TRBV27	CASSLGGAQGYTF	TGTGCCAGCAGTTTGGGAGGGGCACAAGGCTACACCTTC
-	TRBD1	TRBJ1-2	TRBV27	CASSPGGRIYGYTF	TGTGCCAGCAGTCCAGGGGGCCGGATCTATGGCTACACCTTC
-	TRBD2	TRBJ2-5	TRBV15	CATSPSGGLETQYF	TGTGCCACCAGTCCTTCGGGAGGGCTGGAGACCCAGTACTTC
-	TRBD1	TRBJ2-2	TRBV5-6	CASSLDRGLFTGELFF	TGTGCCAGCAGCCTCGACAGGGGGCTTTTCACCGGGGAGCTGTTTTTT
-	-	TRBJ1-5	TRBV28	CASSTTDSNQPQHF	TGTGCCAGCAGTACGACAGATAGCAATCAGCCCCAGCATTTT
-	-	TRBJ2-1	TRBV9	CASSASLAKTNEQFF	TGTGCCAGCAGCGCCAGCCTAGCGAAAACCAATGAGCAGTTCTTC
-	TRBD1	TRBJ1-1	TRBV27	CASSLEGTGGAGAFF	TGTGCCAGCAGTTTAGAGGGGACAGGGGGCGCTGGAGCTTTCTTT
-	-	TRBJ1-5	TRBV7-9	CASTLGGANQPQHF	TGTGCCAGCACCCTGGGGGGGGCAAACCAGCCCCAGCATTTT
-	-	TRBJ2-7	TRBV4-1	CASSQVLPLGSAYEQYF	TGCGCCAGCAGCCAAGTATTGCCGCTAGGCTCGGCCTACGAGCAGTACTTC
-	TRBD2	TRBJ2-3	TRBV5-6	CASSLEIAGDFDTQYF	TGTGCCAGCAGCCTAGAGATAGCGGGAGATTTTGATACGCAGTATTTT
-	-	TRBJ1-2	TRBV5-3	CARSLVGGARNSNYGYTF	TGTGCCAGAAGCTTGGTAGGGGGGGCGCGTAACTCTAACTATGGCTACACCTTC
-	-	TRBJ2-3	TRBV11-3	CASSLGVESTDTQYF	TGTGCCAGCAGCTTAGGCGTGGAGAGCACAGATACGCAGTATTTT
-	-	TRBJ2-1	TRBV28	CASMTQGTQSNEQFF	TGTGCCAGCATGACTCAGGGTACTCAGAGCAATGAGCAGTTCTTC
-	TRBD2	TRBJ2-1	TRBV6-4	CASSVVTSGRNEQFF	TGTGCCAGCAGTGTGGTAACTAGCGGGAGAAATGAGCAGTTCTTC
-	-	TRBJ2-6	TRBV19	CASSTQNSGANVLTF	TGTGCCAGTAGTACCCAGAACTCTGGGGCCAACGTCCTGACTTTC
-	-	TRBJ2-7	TRBV5-1	CASSLEQGDYEQYF	TGCGCCAGCAGCTTGGAACAGGGAGACTACGAGCAGTACTTC
-	TRBD2	TRBJ2-1	TRBV27	CATALAGVSEQFF	TGTGCCACCGCGCTAGCGGGAGTGAGTGAGCAGTTCTTC
-	TRBD1	TRBJ2-7	TRBV28	CASSLTPRDSLRPSSYEQYF	TGTGCCAGCAGCCTAACTCCCCGGGACAGCCTTCGCCCCTCCTCCTACGAGCAGTACTTC
-	-	TRBJ1-1	TRBV13	CASSLRSDTEAFF	TGTGCCAGCAGCTTAAGGAGTGACACTGAAGCTTTCTTT
-	-	TRBJ2-7	TRBV28	CASSATYEQYF	TGTGCCAGCAGTGCTACTTACGAGCAGTACTTC
-	TRBD1	TRBJ2-7	TRBV30	CAWRARTGITYEQYF	TGTGCCTGGAGGGCCCGGACAGGGATCACCTACGAGCAGTACTTC
-	-	TRBJ2-7	TRBV5-5	CASSLMWVGGRFYEQYF	TGTGCCAGCAGCTTGATGTGGGTGGGGGGGCGATTCTACGAGCAGTACTTC
-	-	TRBJ2-1	TRBV19	CASSLTGGGNEQFF	TGTGCCAGTAGTTTAACCGGGGGTGGTAATGAGCAGTTCTTC
-	-	TRBJ2-1	TRBV14	CASRSIGGDEQFF	TGTGCCAGCAGATCCATAGGGGGGGATGAGCAGTTCTTC
once	-	TRBJ2-6	TRBV19	CASSPWQSSGANVLTF	TGTGCCAGTAGTCCATGGCAAAGCTCTGGGGCCAACGTCCTGACTTTC
-	-	TRBJ2-7	TRBV7-9	CASSLGLNSYEQYF	TGTGCCAGCAGCCTTGGACTCAACTCCTACGAGCAGTACTTC
-	-	TRBJ2-7	TRBV4-2	CASNRSRAFYEQYF	TGTGCCAGCAACAGATCACGAGCTTTCTACGAGCAGTACTTC
-	TRBD1	TRBJ1-1	TRBV27	CASSPGQGGNTEAFF	TGTGCCAGCAGTCCGGGACAGGGAGGCAACACTGAAGCTTTCTTT
-	-	TRBJ2-2	TRBV13	CASSLVAGLNTGELFF	TGTGCCAGCAGCTTAGTGGCGGGGTTGAACACCGGGGAGCTGTTTTTT
-	TRBD1	TRBJ2-2	TRBV5-3	CARSLKLLAGRGYTGELFF	TGTGCCAGAAGCTTGAAACTCCTTGCGGGCAGGGGGTACACCGGGGAGCTGTTTTTT
-	TRBD2	TRBJ2-7	TRBV27	CASSLSGVSGTSGFSYEQYF	TGTGCCAGCAGTTTAAGCGGTGTATCCGGGACTAGCGGTTTCTCCTACGAGCAGTACTTC
-	-	TRBJ2-7	TRBV11-2	CASSLEYGSSYEQYF	TGTGCCAGCAGCTTAGAATACGGGAGCTCCTACGAGCAGTACTTC
-	TRBD2	TRBJ2-7	TRBV5-4	CASSGGGYGILEQYF	TGTGCCAGCAGCGGGGGGGGGTACGGGATTCTCGAGCAGTACTTC
-	TRBD2	TRBJ2-3	TRBV29-1	CSVGLAGEIDTQYF	TGCAGCGTGGGACTAGCGGGAGAAATAGATACGCAGTATTTT
-	TRBD2	TRBJ2-5	TRBV2	CASTGLAGGGETQYF	TGTGCCAGCACGGGACTAGCCGGCGGGGGTGAGACCCAGTACTTC
-	-	TRBJ1-2	TRBV30	CAWSLGADYGYTF	TGTGCCTGGAGTTTAGGGGCCGACTATGGCTACACCTTC
-	-	TRBJ2-7	TRBV27	CASRVSQGTYEQYF	TGTGCCAGCAGGGTTTCCCAGGGCACCTACGAGCAGTACTTC
-	-	TRBJ1-1	TRBV5-1	CASRLGPGFEAFF	TGCGCCAGCAGGCTGGGTCCGGGATTTGAAGCTTTCTTT
-	-	TRBJ1-2	TRBV6-1	CASGKAGGLTGYTF	TGTGCCAGCGGTAAGGCTGGAGGACTAACTGGCTACACCTTC
-	TRBD2	TRBJ2-3	TRBV7-9	CASSLDLAGSEGTQYF	TGTGCCAGCAGCTTAGATCTAGCGGGATCCGAAGGTACGCAGTATTTT
-	TRBD1	TRBJ2-1	TRBV6-1	CASKIQGAYNEQFF	TGTGCCAGCAAGATACAGGGGGCGTACAATGAGCAGTTCTTC
-	TRBD1	TRBJ1-2	TRBV5-6	CASSLGTGFSIGYTF	TGTGCCAGCAGCTTGGGGACAGGGTTCTCTATAGGCTACACCTTC
-	TRBD1	TRBJ1-2	TRBV6-1	CASIGTGGSGYGYTF	TGTGCCAGCATTGGGACAGGGGGCAGTGGCTATGGCTACACCTTC
-	-	TRBJ1-1	TRBV27	CASSFISSSGTEAFF	TGTGCCAGCAGTTTTATTTCGTCGAGTGGCACTGAAGCTTTCTTT
once	-	TRBJ2-3	TRBV19	CASKWAGPPDTQYF	TGTGCCAGTAAATGGGCAGGGCCTCCAGATACGCAGTATTTT
-	TRBD1	TRBJ1-1	TRBV29-1	CSVWAGGTEAFF	TGCAGCGTTTGGGCAGGGGGCACTGAAGCTTTCTTT
-	TRBD1	TRBJ2-7	TRBV7-8	CASSLATGELSYEQYF	TGTGCCAGCAGCTTAGCTACAGGGGAGCTAAGCTACGAGCAGTACTTC
-	TRBD2	TRBJ2-7	TRBV14	CASSLPGLAEQYF	TGTGCCAGCAGCCTGCCGGGACTAGCCGAGCAGTACTTC
-	TRBD1	TRBJ1-1	TRBV13	CASRRSQGAEAFF	TGTGCCAGCAGACGGTCACAGGGGGCCGAAGCTTTCTTT
-	-	TRBJ2-7	TRBV4-3	CASSQGVGQGYEQYF	TGCGCCAGCAGCCAAGGGGTGGGGCAGGGCTACGAGCAGTACTTC
-	-	TRBJ2-2	TRBV28	CASSIQGGYTGELFF	TGTGCCAGCAGTATCCAGGGGGGCTACACCGGGGAGCTGTTTTTT
-	TRBD1	TRBJ1-5	TRBV4-2	CASSQELRTGVQPQHF	TGTGCCAGCAGCCAAGAGTTGAGGACAGGGGTCCAGCCCCAGCATTTT